This is a list of T cell receptor beta chains from one sample in a study of T cell changes during pregnancy in multiple sclerosis. The table came from immunoSEQ multiplex PCR; TCRdb's copy has only in-frame clones and leaves some out. The data show 65,000 to 85,000 clones, 90% seen once. This specimen was peripheral blood, taken after pregnancy. Every receptor here comes from a female donor in good health, enrolled as a control in a pregnancy study. Each CDR3 is given with its conserved first and last residue. D genes are given only for firm matches. Rows may omit the clone size; those that give it use once, few, many or a size class.

j_gene,d_gene,abundance,v_gene,CDR3aa,CDR3nt
TRBJ1-2,TRBD1,.,TRBV11-2,CASSLTGVGYGYTF,TGTGCCAGCAGCTTGACAGGGGTGGGCTATGGCTACACCTTC
TRBJ1-2,TRBD1,.,TRBV4-1,CASRRPGQGYGYTF,TGCGCCAGCAGGCGACCGGGACAGGGGTATGGCTACACCTTC
TRBJ2-1,.,.,TRBV10-1,CASSVGLEQFF,TGCGCCAGCAGTGTGGGGCTCGAGCAGTTCTTC
TRBJ1-5,.,.,TRBV5-6,CASSLCRPAQPQHF,TGTGCCAGCAGCTTGTGCAGGCCAGCTCAGCCCCAGCATTTT
TRBJ2-7,.,.,TRBV5-6,CASSPGVYEQYF,TGTGCCAGCAGCCCGGGAGTCTACGAGCAGTACTTC
TRBJ2-5,TRBD2,.,TRBV5-6,CASINWGLAGGLKETQYF,TGTGCCAGCATCAACTGGGGGTTAGCGGGGGGGCTTAAGGAGACCCAGTACTTC
TRBJ2-7,.,.,TRBV19,CASSMKTASYEQYF,TGTGCCAGTAGTATGAAGACTGCCTCCTACGAGCAGTACTTC
TRBJ2-7,TRBD2,.,TRBV6-1,CASSLGLGRTYEQYF,TGTGCCAGCAGCCTCGGACTAGGAAGGACCTACGAGCAGTACTTC
TRBJ2-3,.,.,TRBV5-4,CASSLPSTDTQYF,TGTGCCAGCAGCCTACCTAGCACAGATACGCAGTATTTT
TRBJ1-2,.,.,TRBV14,CASSREMQGPHGYTF,TGTGCCAGCAGCCGCGAGATGCAGGGTCCCCATGGCTACACCTTC
TRBJ2-7,TRBD2,.,TRBV19,CASSKASGYYEQYF,TGTGCCAGTAGTAAGGCTAGCGGTTACTACGAGCAGTACTTC
TRBJ2-3,TRBD2,.,TRBV4-3,CASSLKLAGGTDTQYF,TGCGCCAGCAGCCTAAAACTAGCGGGAGGGACAGATACGCAGTATTTT
TRBJ1-6,TRBD1,few,TRBV11-3,CASSSTGENSPLHF,TGTGCCAGCAGCTCAACAGGGGAAAATTCACCCCTCCACTTT
TRBJ2-7,TRBD2,.,TRBV11-2,CASSIGRAQYEQYF,TGTGCCAGCAGCATTGGGAGGGCGCAGTACGAGCAGTACTTC
TRBJ2-5,.,.,TRBV9,CASSDLRETQYF,TGTGCCAGCAGCGACCTTCGGGAGACCCAGTACTTC
TRBJ1-5,TRBD1,.,TRBV30,CAWSAGGGQPQHF,TGTGCCTGGAGTGCAGGGGGCGGTCAGCCCCAGCATTTT
TRBJ2-5,TRBD2,.,TRBV7-9,CASSPLTSGGKETQYF,TGTGCCAGCAGCCCACTGACTAGCGGGGGCAAAGAGACCCAGTACTTC
TRBJ1-5,.,.,TRBV2,CASSVGGNQPQHF,TGTGCCAGCAGTGTTGGAGGGAATCAGCCCCAGCATTTT
TRBJ2-2,.,.,TRBV29-1,CSAPSGTNTGELFF,TGCAGCGCCCCGAGCGGAACGAACACCGGGGAGCTGTTTTTT
TRBJ1-1,TRBD1,.,TRBV2,CASSNLGQQAEAFF,TGTGCCAGCAGTAACCTGGGACAGCAGGCTGAAGCTTTCTTT
TRBJ1-2,TRBD1,.,TRBV4-3,CASSQESSVGQGVYGYTF,TGCGCCAGCAGCCAAGAATCATCCGTAGGACAGGGGGTTTATGGCTACACCTTC
TRBJ1-2,TRBD1,once,TRBV19,CASSTDRVGYTF,TGTGCCAGTAGTACCGACAGGGTTGGCTACACCTTC
TRBJ2-1,.,once,TRBV30,CAWSSLAWGNEQFF,TGTGCCTGGAGTTCCCTAGCGTGGGGCAATGAGCAGTTCTTC
TRBJ1-2,.,.,TRBV20-1,CSARDRGSYTF,TGCAGTGCTAGAGATCGGGGGAGCTACACCTTC
TRBJ2-1,.,once,TRBV30,CAWSVGGASEQFF,TGTGCCTGGAGTGTAGGCGGCGCCAGTGAGCAGTTCTTC
TRBJ1-5,TRBD1,.,TRBV7-2,CASSPGQALWGNQPQHF,TGTGCCAGCAGCCCGGGACAGGCCCTATGGGGCAATCAGCCCCAGCATTTT
TRBJ2-4,TRBD2,.,TRBV7-9,CASSRNGTSDRNIQYF,TGTGCCAGCAGCCGAAACGGGACTAGCGACCGGAACATTCAGTACTTC
TRBJ2-7,TRBD2,.,TRBV18,CASSPRSGGREQYF,TGTGCCAGCTCACCGAGGAGCGGGGGGAGAGAGCAGTACTTC
TRBJ1-6,TRBD1,.,TRBV10-2,CASRIGQGGSPLHF,TGCGCCAGCAGAATAGGACAGGGAGGATCACCCCTCCACTTT
TRBJ2-7,.,.,TRBV6-1,CASGAGFEQYF,TGTGCCAGCGGGGCAGGGTTTGAGCAGTACTTC
TRBJ2-2,.,once,TRBV4-3,CASSRTGATTGELFF,TGCGCCAGCAGTCGTACAGGAGCTACCACCGGGGAGCTGTTTTTT
TRBJ2-5,TRBD1,.,TRBV9,CASSATGWETQYF,TGTGCCAGCAGCGCGACAGGGTGGGAGACCCAGTACTTC
TRBJ1-6,.,.,TRBV4-1,CASSQEDSRSYNSPLHF,TGCGCCAGCAGCCAAGAAGACAGCCGCTCCTATAATTCACCCCTCCACTTT
TRBJ2-2,TRBD1,.,TRBV18,CASSPLLDRGLTGELFF,TGTGCCAGCTCACCCCTCCTGGACAGGGGTTTAACCGGGGAGCTGTTTTTT
TRBJ1-4,.,.,TRBV5-4,CASSLAAGVEEKLFF,TGTGCCAGCAGCTTGGCCGCGGGGGTAGAAGAAAAACTGTTTTTT
TRBJ1-1,.,.,TRBV29-1,CSVGHGGRAFF,TGCAGCGTTGGGCATGGAGGGCGGGCTTTCTTT
TRBJ2-1,.,.,TRBV25-1,CASSSPGGLNNEQFF,TGTGCCAGCAGTTCCCCTGGAGGGCTCAACAATGAGCAGTTCTTC
TRBJ2-7,.,.,TRBV27,CASSPGLRAYEQYF,TGTGCCAGCAGTCCAGGACTTCGAGCCTACGAGCAGTACTTC
TRBJ1-6,TRBD1,once,TRBV4-3,CASSQRTGETYNSPLHF,TGCGCCAGCAGCCAGAGAACAGGGGAGACCTATAATTCACCCCTCCACTTT
TRBJ1-5,.,.,TRBV2,CASSEAYQANQPQHF,TGTGCCAGCAGTGAAGCCTACCAAGCTAATCAGCCCCAGCATTTT
TRBJ1-6,.,.,TRBV6-6,CASTNGGRHNSPLHF,TGTGCCAGCACCAACGGTGGCAGGCATAATTCACCCCTCCACTTT
TRBJ1-2,TRBD1,.,TRBV30,CASRRGQGHKGYTF,TGTGCCTCGAGACGGGGACAGGGCCACAAAGGCTACACCTTC
TRBJ2-1,TRBD2,.,TRBV2,CATQAGGFEQFF,TGTGCCACACAAGCGGGAGGGTTTGAGCAGTTCTTC
TRBJ1-1,.,.,TRBV9,CASSATSRGNTEAFF,TGTGCCAGCAGCGCGACCTCCAGGGGGAACACTGAAGCTTTCTTT
TRBJ1-2,.,.,TRBV11-3,CASSLVAGISYGYTF,TGTGCCAGCAGCTTAGTCGCTGGCATCAGCTATGGCTACACCTTC
TRBJ2-1,.,.,TRBV2,CASSEESPYNEQFF,TGTGCCAGCAGTGAAGAGAGTCCCTACAATGAGCAGTTCTTC
TRBJ1-2,TRBD1,.,TRBV25-1,CASSDRDRRFHYGYTF,TGTGCCAGCAGTGACCGGGACAGACGTTTTCACTATGGCTACACCTTC
TRBJ1-3,.,.,TRBV6-5,CASRPGSFGNTIYF,TGTGCCAGCAGACCAGGCAGCTTTGGGAACACCATATATTTT
TRBJ2-7,TRBD2,.,TRBV7-2,CASSLGGGGAYEQYF,TGTGCCAGCAGCTTAGGAGGCGGGGGGGCCTACGAGCAGTACTTC
TRBJ1-1,.,many,TRBV7-2,CASTLGPTGKAFF,TGTGCCAGCACCCTAGGCCCTACAGGCAAAGCTTTCTTT
TRBJ2-7,.,few,TRBV7-9,CASSSPRADEQYF,TGTGCCAGCAGTTCCCCGCGGGCAGACGAGCAGTACTTC
TRBJ1-5,TRBD1,few,TRBV10-3,CATRTGDNNQPQHF,TGTGCCACTAGGACAGGGGATAACAATCAGCCCCAGCATTTT
TRBJ1-1,.,.,TRBV5-1,CASTAQGALTEAFF,TGCGCCAGCACGGCCCAGGGCGCCCTGACTGAAGCTTTCTTT
TRBJ1-1,.,.,TRBV6-4,CASSYTPNTEAFF,TGTGCCAGCAGTTATACACCTAACACTGAAGCTTTCTTT
TRBJ1-1,TRBD1,.,TRBV5-6,CASSQGGNTEAFF,TGTGCCAGCAGCCAGGGGGGGAACACTGAAGCTTTCTTT
TRBJ2-2,.,few,TRBV11-3,CASSLGATGELFF,TGTGCCAGCAGCTTAGGGGCCACCGGGGAGCTGTTTTTT
TRBJ1-1,.,once,TRBV4-1,CASSLRGGTEAFF,TGCGCCAGCAGCCTTAGGGGTGGGACTGAAGCTTTCTTT
TRBJ1-2,.,.,TRBV9,CASSVGSDGGSYGYTF,TGTGCCAGCAGCGTAGGTTCTGATGGGGGGAGCTATGGCTACACCTTC
TRBJ2-5,TRBD1,.,TRBV19,CASSTRVPGQVQETQYF,TGTGCCAGTAGTACCCGGGTACCGGGACAGGTTCAAGAGACCCAGTACTTC
TRBJ1-1,TRBD1,few,TRBV19,CASSVTGTGGTEAFF,TGTGCCAGTAGTGTTACCGGGACAGGGGGCACTGAAGCTTTCTTT